This record looks at one T cell receptor (beta chain) sequence and its context. Authors of the study amplified TCR beta CDR3 regions from RNA transcripts. Carried out on the TCR CDR3, a first-round RT-PCR used the HTBI primer set. TCRdb called the multiplex PCR reads again in MiXCR, with one record for every CDR3 protein. This table has roughly 250,000 distinct CDR3 sequences, about 20% appearing once. The record originates from a study of T cells in Graves' hyperthyroidism and ophthalmopathy. This CDR3 spans 16 amino acids. The V end lost 4 bases, the J end lost 4 bases, and 19 bases lay between the germline ends. The germline CDR1 and CDR2 sequences are MGHRA and YSYEKL.

This TCR derives from a man aged 25-40 years with Graves' ophthalmopathy. V is TRBV4-1 and J is TRBJ1-1; possibly TRBD1 for D (5 bases). The sequencing input was blood. CDR3 amino acids: CASSPQKTDGATEAFF. The CDR3 nucleotides read TGCGCCAGCAGCCCTCAAAAGACAGATGGGGCCACTGAAGCTTTCTTT.